The 27 T cell receptor beta chains below come from one sample, sequenced in a study of blood T cell repertoires in COVID-19. Produced via immunoSEQ multiplex PCR; TCRdb's table is partial and in-frame only. The sample has more than 250,000 clones; roughly 80% are singletons. The source material was peripheral blood. Receptors originate from a man aged 60-69 years who had recovered from COVID-19.

The chain links TRBV3-1 (or the pseudogene TRBV3-2) to TRBJ2-7; 8 bases map to TRBD2. The CDR3 consists of 16 residues. Germline-derived CDR1 and CDR2 are LGHDT and YNNKEL (reference sequence). V lost 2 bases to trimming and J lost 4 bases; unmatched junction nucleotides: 10. CDR3 sequence (DNA): TGTGCCAGCAGCCAATTAACCGGGACTAGAGCGTACGAGCAGTACTTC. Amino acids: CASSQLTGTRAYEQYF.

The CDR3 loop is CASSLAQGASDTQYF. CDR3 nucleotides: TGTGCCAGCAGCTTAGCGCAGGGGGCATCTGATACGCAGTATTTT. The chain links TRBV7-9 to TRBJ2-3, with 8 bases lining up with TRBD1. Germline-derived CDR1 and CDR2 are SEHNR and FQNEAQ (reference sequence). The CDR3 is 15 amino acids. Trimming took 0 bases from V and 6 from J; bases not matched to a gene: 5.

The rearrangement joins TRBV2 to TRBJ1-5; maybe TRBD1 (5 bases). From germline, CDR1 is SNHLY and CDR2 FYNNEI. V gave up 5 bases and J gave up 2 bases, with 10 bases separating them. This CDR3 has 14 residues. The CDR3 is CASSQGIGNQPQHF. The CDR3 coding sequence is TGTGCCAGCAGTCAGGGTATTGGCAATCAGCCCCAGCATTTT.

The chain employs TRBV19 and TRBJ1-5; 7 bases agree with TRBD1. This CDR3 contains 15 residues. Germline V gene lookup returns CDR1 LNHDA and CDR2 SQIVND (reference sequence). The J segment lost 1 base and the V segment lost 8 bases, leaving 8 bases of the junction unmatched. DNA for the CDR3: TGTGCCAGTCGCCGGACAGGACAAAGCAATCAGCCCCAGCATTTT. Amino acids: CASRRTGQSNQPQHF.

The chain recombines TRBV9 with TRBJ2-3; 10 positions agree with TRBD2. J was trimmed by 3 bases and V by 4 bases; bases with no gene match: 8. The CDR3 has 16 residues. In germline, CDR1 is SGDLS, CDR2 YYNGEE. CDR3 DNA: TGTGCCAGCAGCCCCAGTACTAGCGGGGTTACAGATACGCAGTATTTT. This sequence encodes CASSPSTSGVTDTQYF.

The chain is built from TRBV12-3 or TRBV12-4 and TRBJ2-7; D unclear. This CDR3 comprises 12 residues. V dropped 2 bases and J dropped 6 bases, with 8 bases sitting between them. Written as DNA, the CDR3 is TGTGCCAGCAGTTTAACAGCTCTCGAGCAGTACTTC. This sequence encodes CASSLTALEQYF.

V and J are TRBV7-8 and TRBJ1-1, with 8 bases matching TRBD1. V was pared by 3 bases and J by 0 bases, with 9 bases of the junction left unmatched. Germline V gene data show CDR1 as SGHVS and CDR2 as FQNEAQ. This CDR3 has 17 amino acids. In nucleotides, the CDR3 is TGTGCCAGCAGCTTCACCAGGACAGGGAAAATGAACACTGAAGCTTTCTTT. Amino acids: CASSFTRTGKMNTEAFF.

The chain carries TRBV5-5 and TRBJ1-2; D is uncertain. The germline V gene encodes CDR1 SGHKS and CDR2 YYEKEE (reference sequence). Trimming took 0 bases from V and 1 from J, leaving 7 bases between them. This CDR3 comprises 14 residues. The CDR3 DNA reads TGTGCCAGCAGCTTGGACAGTTTTAACTATGGCTACACCTTC. As protein: CASSLDSFNYGYTF.

The chain links TRBV5-1 to TRBJ2-1; D unclear. The CDR3 is 14 amino acids. Trimming shortened V by 0 bases and J by 4 bases, and 8 bases separated the two germline ends. Germline-derived CDR1 and CDR2 are SGHRS and YFSETQ. This CDR3 reads CASSLAGEYNEQFF. The CDR3 bases are TGCGCCAGCAGCTTGGCAGGCGAGTACAATGAGCAGTTCTTC.

V and J are TRBV19 and TRBJ1-1; 7 bases match TRBD1. J gave up 4 bases and V 4 bases, and 6 bases lay outside the gene matches. This CDR3 has 14 residues. Germline lookup yields CDR1 LNHDA and CDR2 SQIVND (reference sequence). CDR3 DNA sequence: TGTGCCAGTAGTAGAACAGGGGTATTCACTGAAGCTTTCTTT. Residues: CASSRTGVFTEAFF.

The genes are TRBV30 and TRBJ2-1; D uncertain. The CDR3 is 14 amino acids. V was shortened by 4 bases and J by 2 bases, with 12 bases between the two germline ends. Germline V gene lookup returns CDR1 GTSNPN and CDR2 SVGIG (reference sequence). The DNA of the CDR3 is TGTGCCTGGATGGGCAGAAAAGCCTACAATGAGCAGTTCTTC. Encoded protein: CAWMGRKAYNEQFF. The complete variable domain, with remaining parts taken from reference TRBV30 and TRBJ2-1, reads SQTIHQWPATLVQPVGSPLSLECTVEGTSNPNLYWYRQAAGRGLQLLFYSVGIGQISSEVPQNLSASRPQDRQFILSSKKLLLSDSGFYLCAWMGRKAYNEQFFGPGTRLTVL.

The J gene is TRBJ2-1, the V gene TRBV10-3, with D maybe TRBD2 (6 bases). Between the trimmed V and J ends, which lost 4 bases and 0 bases, there was a span of 13 bases. The V gene's germline CDR1 is ENHRY and CDR2 SYGVKD. CDR3 size: 16 residues. The chain's CDR3 is CAISGGDGSSYNEQFF. CDR3 nucleotide sequence: TGTGCCATCAGTGGGGGGGACGGGAGCTCCTACAATGAGCAGTTCTTC.

The rearrangement uses TRBV5-6 and TRBJ2-3, with a possible D match to TRBD2 (7 bases). The CDR3 totals 14 residues. Per germline, CDR1 SGHDT and CDR2 YYEEEE. Trimming cost V 7 bases and J 3 bases, with 15 bases left between them. In DNA form, the CDR3 reads TGTGCCAGCCGGTACGGGGGGCGAACAGATACGCAGTATTTT. Its protein product is CASRYGGRTDTQYF.

The gene calls are TRBV6-5 and TRBJ2-1; TRBD1 matches 10 bases. V shed 7 bases, J shed 5 bases, and the junction held 8 bases outside the gene matches. Germline V gene sequence: CDR1 MNHEY, CDR2 SVGAGI. The CDR3 consists of 15 residues. Here the CDR3 reads CASNPGTGVNNEQFF. The CDR3 coding sequence is TGTGCCAGCAATCCCGGGACAGGGGTCAACAATGAGCAGTTCTTC.

V usage is TRBV6-5 and J usage is TRBJ1-4; 8 nucleotides match TRBD1. The length of the CDR3 is 14 residues. With 5 bases clipped from V and 10 bases from J, the junction kept 9 bases outside the gene matches. Germline V gives CDR1 MNHEY, CDR2 SVGAGI. CDR3: CASSPGTGRGKLFF. DNA of the CDR3: TGTGCCAGCAGTCCCGGGACAGGTCGGGGAAAACTGTTTTTT.

The chain recombines TRBV6-1 with TRBJ1-6; TRBD1 aligns across 10 bases. Germline loops: CDR1 MNHNS, CDR2 SASEGT. The CDR3 totals 19 residues. Unmatched junction bases numbered 12, after V lost 2 bases and J lost 5 bases. CDR3 nucleotides: TGTGCCAGCAGTGAACTCCGACAGGGGGCAACTTTGAATAATTCACCCCTCCACTTT. This gives the protein CASSELRQGATLNNSPLHF.

The V call is TRBV29-1, the J call TRBJ2-7, with 7 bases aligning to TRBD1. The junction had 6 bases not matched to a gene; V was cut back by 7 bases and J by 6 bases. Germline-derived CDR1 and CDR2 are SQVTM and ANQGSEA. This CDR3 is built from 11 residues. The CDR3 DNA reads as TGCAGCGCTGGTACAGGGGTCGAGCAGTACTTC. It specifies CSAGTGVEQYF.

The rearrangement joins TRBV6-5 to TRBJ2-7; 9 positions match TRBD1. The ends lost 6 bases at V and 2 bases at J; junction bases unmatched: 5. There are 14 residues in the CDR3. Germline CDR1 reads MNHEY; CDR2 reads SVGAGI. The CDR3 nucleotides are TGTGCCAGCAGGGTCGGACAGGGGCCCTACGAGCAGTACTTC. Translation: CASRVGQGPYEQYF.

The chain combines TRBV11-2 with TRBJ1-5, with D uncertain. The germline V gene has CDR1 SGHAT and CDR2 FQNNGV. The germline V and J ends were trimmed by 1 base and 0 bases, with 13 bases remaining between them. This CDR3 spans 17 amino acids. The CDR3, as DNA: TGTGCCAGCAGCTTAGTGGCCAGGCAATATAGCAATCAGCCCCAGCATTTT. Translation gives CASSLVARQYSNQPQHF.

This clone has only one observation. This sequence joins TRBV3-1 (or the pseudogene TRBV3-2) and TRBJ1-5; D not certain. The CDR3 sequence is 14 residues long. With 1 base removed from V and 0 bases from J, the gap between germline ends came to 4 bases. The germline gives CDR1 LGHDT, CDR2 YNNKEL (reference sequence). CDR3 sequence: CASSQGSSNQPQHF. Written as DNA, the CDR3 is TGTGCCAGCAGCCAAGGGAGTAGCAATCAGCCCCAGCATTTT.

This clone occurred once. This chain uses TRBV29-1 with TRBJ2-2; possible D gene TRBD1, 6 bases. The CDR3 length is 14 residues. Between the trimmed V and J ends, which lost 5 bases and 4 bases, there was a span of 14 bases. Germline loops: CDR1 SQVTM, CDR2 ANQGSEA. CDR3 in amino acids: CSVRAQGPTGELFF. In DNA, the CDR3 is TGCAGCGTTAGGGCGCAGGGGCCCACCGGGGAGCTGTTTTTT.

This sequence joins TRBV6-5 and TRBJ1-1; possible D gene TRBD1, 5 bases. Between the trimmed V and J ends, which lost 8 bases and 10 bases, there was a span of 20 bases. Per germline, CDR1 MNHEY and CDR2 SVGAGI. This CDR3 spans 13 amino acids. CDR3 coding DNA: TGTGCCAGCGAGGTTCAGGGCCGGAGTCGAGCTTTCTTT. Protein: CASEVQGRSRAFF.

V is TRBV25-1 and J is TRBJ2-1; TRBD1 is a possible D gene (6 bases). V was clipped by 4 bases and J by 0 bases, with 16 bases between them. The CDR3 length is 17 residues. The germline V gene has CDR1 MGHDK and CDR2 SYGVNS. The CDR3 protein is CASSGVRTGISYNEQFF. CDR3 bases: TGTGCCAGCAGTGGAGTCCGCACAGGGATCTCCTACAATGAGCAGTTCTTC.

The chain combines TRBV18 with TRBJ2-2; 8 bases are a match to TRBD2. J lost 7 bases, V lost 5 bases, and 6 bases had no gene match. The CDR3 runs 14 residues. CDR1 and CDR2 (germline): KGHSH, LQKENI. The CDR3 nucleotides read TGTGCCAGCTCATACGGACTAGCAGGCGGGGAGCTGTTTTTT. The encoded protein is CASSYGLAGGELFF.

The chain has TRBV3-1 (or the pseudogene TRBV3-2) and TRBJ2-7; D gene uncertain. Germline V gene data show CDR1 as LGHDT and CDR2 as YNNKEL (reference sequence). The length of the CDR3 is 13 residues. V was pared by 3 bases and J by 6 bases, with 12 bases between. The CDR3 region is CASSHNLSPEQYF. The CDR3 nucleotides are TGTGCCAGCAGCCATAACCTATCCCCCGAGCAGTACTTC.

The chain joins TRBV6-5 to TRBJ2-2; D is ambiguous. Germline V gene lookup returns CDR1 MNHEY and CDR2 SVGAGI. Trimming cost V 2 bases and J 3 bases, with 13 bases left between them. This CDR3 has 16 amino acids. CDR3 DNA sequence: TGTGCCAGCAGTTACAGGCGGCTCAGTGACACCGGGGAGCTGTTTTTT. Encoded protein: CASSYRRLSDTGELFF.

The genes are TRBV7-6 and TRBJ2-1, with 7 bases matching TRBD2. Germline V gives CDR1 SGHVS, CDR2 FNYEAQ. J gave up 7 bases and V 5 bases, and 11 bases lay outside the gene matches. The CDR3 length is 15 residues. CDR3 protein: CASSQTGGGGNEQFF. The DNA for the CDR3 is TGTGCCAGCAGCCAAACGGGGGGAGGAGGGAATGAGCAGTTCTTC.